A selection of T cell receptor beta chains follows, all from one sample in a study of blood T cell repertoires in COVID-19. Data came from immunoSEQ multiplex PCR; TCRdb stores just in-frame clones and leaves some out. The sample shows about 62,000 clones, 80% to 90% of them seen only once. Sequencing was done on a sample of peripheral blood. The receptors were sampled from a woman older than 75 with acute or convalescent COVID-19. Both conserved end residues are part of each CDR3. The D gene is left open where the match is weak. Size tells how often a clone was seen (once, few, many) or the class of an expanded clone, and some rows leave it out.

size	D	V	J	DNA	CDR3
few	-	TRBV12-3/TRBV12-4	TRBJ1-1	TGTGCCAGCAGTTTAGGAGCGAACACTGAAGCTTTCTTT	CASSLGANTEAFF
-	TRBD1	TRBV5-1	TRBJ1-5	TGCGCCAGCAGCCTAGGGACAGGGAATCAGCCCCAGCATTTT	CASSLGTGNQPQHF
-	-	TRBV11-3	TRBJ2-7	TGTGCCAGCAGCTCCTCGACAGGCGAGCAGTACTTC	CASSSSTGEQYF
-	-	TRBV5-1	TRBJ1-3	TGCGCCAGCAGCCCGTTTCCGTCCTCTGGAAACACCATATATTTT	CASSPFPSSGNTIYF
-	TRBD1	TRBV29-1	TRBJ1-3	TGCAGCGTTGGGCGGAGGGACAGGGAAGACACCATATATTTT	CSVGRRDREDTIYF
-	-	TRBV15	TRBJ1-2	TGTGCCACCAGCAGAGATCGATACTCCTCCAATGGCTACACCTTC	CATSRDRYSSNGYTF
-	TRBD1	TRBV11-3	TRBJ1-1	TGTGCCAGCAGCCCCGGGGGCAGGGGGTTGTCTGAAGCTTTCTTT	CASSPGGRGLSEAFF
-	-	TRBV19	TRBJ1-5	TGTGCCAGTAGTCCCCAACAGCTTAGCAATCAGCCCCAGCATTTT	CASSPQQLSNQPQHF
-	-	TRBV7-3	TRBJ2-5	TGTGCCAGCAGTTCAACTGGGGCCGGGTGGACCCAGTACTTC	CASSSTGAGWTQYF
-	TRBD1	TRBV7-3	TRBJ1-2	TGTGCCAGCAGCGCAACCGGGACAGCCTATGGCTACACCTTC	CASSATGTAYGYTF
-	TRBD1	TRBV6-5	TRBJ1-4	TGTGCCAGCAAGTTGGACAGGGGAAATGAAAAACTGTTTTTT	CASKLDRGNEKLFF
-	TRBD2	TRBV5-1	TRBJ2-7	TGCGCCAGCAGCCCGGGAGGCGGGGTGGGTGAGCAGTACTTC	CASSPGGGVGEQYF
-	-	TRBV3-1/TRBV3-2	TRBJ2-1	TGTGCCAGCAGCCTCAGGAATGAGCAGTTCTTC	CASSLRNEQFF
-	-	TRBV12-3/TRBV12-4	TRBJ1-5	TGTGCCAGCAGTTTTGATGGAGATCAGCCCCAGCATTTT	CASSFDGDQPQHF
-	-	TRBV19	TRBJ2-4	TGTGCCAGTAGTTTGGGCAGGGGATCTCGGGGAGAAAACATTCAGTACTTC	CASSLGRGSRGENIQYF
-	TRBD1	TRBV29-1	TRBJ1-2	TGCAGCGTTACGGGACAGGGGTATGGCTACACCTTC	CSVTGQGYGYTF
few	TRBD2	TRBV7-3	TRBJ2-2	TGTGCCAGCAGCTTAACCAGCGGGGTCGCCGGGGAGCTGTTTTTT	CASSLTSGVAGELFF
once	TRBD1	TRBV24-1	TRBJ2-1	TGTGCCACCAGTGGCAATCCGGGACAGGGGCTGGGCAACTCCTACAATGAGCAGTTCTTC	CATSGNPGQGLGNSYNEQFF
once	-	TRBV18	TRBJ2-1	TGTGCCAGCTCGACTAGGGATGAGCAGTTCTTC	CASSTRDEQFF
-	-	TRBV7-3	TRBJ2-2	TGTGCCAGCAGCCCTCAGGTCACCGGGGAGCTGTTTTTT	CASSPQVTGELFF
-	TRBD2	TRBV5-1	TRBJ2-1	TGCGCCAGCAGCTTGGGGACTAGCAATGAGCAGTTCTTC	CASSLGTSNEQFF
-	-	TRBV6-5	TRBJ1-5	TGTGCCAGCAGTTACTCGGGGGGAGGCAATCAGCCCCAGCATTTT	CASSYSGGGNQPQHF
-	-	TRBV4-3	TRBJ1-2	TGCGCCAGCAGCCAAGAGGCGGAGGGGCTCCTTGGCTACACCTTC	CASSQEAEGLLGYTF
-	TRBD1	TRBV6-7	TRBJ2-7	TGTGCCAGCAGTTACTCCCGGGACAGCCCTTTCTCCTACGAGCAGTACTTC	CASSYSRDSPFSYEQYF
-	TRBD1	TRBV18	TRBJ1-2	TGTGCCAGCTCACAGGGACAGGACTATGGCTACACCTTC	CASSQGQDYGYTF
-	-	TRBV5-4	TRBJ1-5	TGTGCCAGCAGCGTTCAGGGGAATGGGCCCCAGCATTTT	CASSVQGNGPQHF
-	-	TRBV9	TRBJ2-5	TGTGCCAGCAGCGTAGCGGAGGCCAATTTGGAGACCCAGTACTTC	CASSVAEANLETQYF
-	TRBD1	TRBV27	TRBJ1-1	TGTGCCAGCAGTCCCTACAGGGGTGTGAACACTGAAGCTTTCTTT	CASSPYRGVNTEAFF
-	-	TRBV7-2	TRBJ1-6	TGTGCCAGCAGCTTAGACGCGGCGTGGGTGAATTCACCCCTCCACTTT	CASSLDAAWVNSPLHF
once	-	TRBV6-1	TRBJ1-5	TGTGCCAGCAGTGAAGCGCGAAAGTTTTATAGCAATCAGCCCCAGCATTTT	CASSEARKFYSNQPQHF
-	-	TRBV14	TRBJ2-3	TGTGCCAGCAGCCAGTACACAGATACGCAGTATTTT	CASSQYTDTQYF
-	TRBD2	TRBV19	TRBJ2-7	TGTGCCAGTAGTATGTCGACTAGCGGGAGATCCCACGAGCAGTACTTC	CASSMSTSGRSHEQYF
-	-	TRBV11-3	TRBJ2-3	TGTGCCAGCAGCCCCAGGGGCAGCACAGATACGCAGTATTTT	CASSPRGSTDTQYF
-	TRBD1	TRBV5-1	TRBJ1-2	TGCGCCAGCAGCCCCCAGGGACAGGGATGGGGCTACACCTTC	CASSPQGQGWGYTF
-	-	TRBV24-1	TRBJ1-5	TGTGCCACCAGTGATCGGCGGGGTCAGCCCCAGCATTTT	CATSDRRGQPQHF
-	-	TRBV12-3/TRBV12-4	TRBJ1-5	TGTGCCAGCAGTGCCCCAGGGTTTCAGCCCCAGCATTTT	CASSAPGFQPQHF
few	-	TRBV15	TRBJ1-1	TGTGCCACCAGCAGAGATCGGGAGGGTTCTGAAGCTTTCTTT	CATSRDREGSEAFF
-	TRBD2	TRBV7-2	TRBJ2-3	TGTGCCAGCAGACTCGGGACTAGCGGGGGTCGGCAGTATTTT	CASRLGTSGGRQYF